A selection of T cell receptor beta chains follows, all from one sample in a study of persistence of HIV-infected CD4 T cells. Sequencing used immunoSEQ multiplex PCR; TCRdb keeps in-frame clones, though not all of them. The table has about 46,000 clones, around 90% seen once. For these TCRs, the target antigens are not known. The sequencing here drew on CD4+ T cells sorted from PBMCs after roughly 19-hour stimulation, taken from a patient who received antiretroviral therapy. The source is an adult woman with HIV who was CMV-seropositive. Each CDR3 is given with its conserved first and last residue. A D gene is named only where the DNA matches it firmly. Only some rows state a clone size, as once, few, many or a class for expanded clones.

V gene: TRBV6-2/TRBV6-3; clone size: NA; J gene: TRBJ2-7; D gene: NA; CDR3 DNA: TGTGCCAGCAGCCCCCTGGGCTACGAGCAGTACTTC; CDR3 protein: CASSPLGYEQYF
V gene: TRBV5-1; clone size: NA; J gene: TRBJ2-7; D gene: TRBD1; CDR3 DNA: TGCGCCAGCAGCTTGGCGGGGACAGGGGGCTACGAGCAGTACTTC; CDR3 protein: CASSLAGTGGYEQYF
V gene: TRBV24-1; clone size: NA; J gene: TRBJ2-1; D gene: TRBD2; CDR3 DNA: TGTGCCACCAGTGCTCAGCGGGAGGGCCGAAATGAGCAGTTCTTC; CDR3 protein: CATSAQREGRNEQFF
V gene: TRBV7-2; clone size: NA; J gene: TRBJ1-1; D gene: NA; CDR3 DNA: TGTGCCAGCAGCTTACGGCAGGCGAACACTGAAGCTTTCTTT; CDR3 protein: CASSLRQANTEAFF
V gene: TRBV19; clone size: NA; J gene: TRBJ2-7; D gene: TRBD1; CDR3 DNA: TGTGCCAGTTACGGGACAGCCGGGCAGGTGTACTTC; CDR3 protein: CASYGTAGQVYF
V gene: TRBV6-2/TRBV6-3; clone size: once; J gene: TRBJ2-5; D gene: TRBD2; CDR3 DNA: TGTGCCAGCAGTTCTATGCGGGGGGGCTTTGAGACCCAGTACTTC; CDR3 protein: CASSSMRGGFETQYF
V gene: TRBV18; clone size: NA; J gene: TRBJ1-2; D gene: NA; CDR3 DNA: TGTGCCAGCTCACCGTTTAGCCCCCCAAGGAAAGACTATGGCTACACCTTC; CDR3 protein: CASSPFSPPRKDYGYTF
V gene: TRBV27; clone size: NA; J gene: TRBJ2-7; D gene: NA; CDR3 DNA: TGTGCCAGCAGTTTAACGTTTGATCGGGCGTCGCAGTACTTC; CDR3 protein: CASSLTFDRASQYF
V gene: TRBV6-5; clone size: NA; J gene: TRBJ2-1; D gene: TRBD1; CDR3 DNA: TGTGCCAGCAGATCAACCGGGCCGGGACAGGTATTCTTC; CDR3 protein: CASRSTGPGQVFF
V gene: TRBV24-1; clone size: NA; J gene: TRBJ2-7; D gene: TRBD1; CDR3 DNA: TGTGCCACCAGTGACCCGGACAGGGACGAGCAGTACTTC; CDR3 protein: CATSDPDRDEQYF
V gene: TRBV15; clone size: NA; J gene: TRBJ2-5; D gene: NA; CDR3 DNA: TGTGCCACCAGAGGGTTAGCGGTCCAAGAGACCCAGTACTTC; CDR3 protein: CATRGLAVQETQYF
V gene: TRBV5-1; clone size: NA; J gene: TRBJ2-2; D gene: TRBD1; CDR3 DNA: TGCGCCAGCAGCTTGGGGGACAGGGGATCCACCGGGGAGCTGTTTTTT; CDR3 protein: CASSLGDRGSTGELFF
V gene: TRBV6-4; clone size: NA; J gene: TRBJ1-1; D gene: NA; CDR3 DNA: TGTGCCAGCAGTGTGAGGGCCGCGACTGAAGCTTTCTTT; CDR3 protein: CASSVRAATEAFF
V gene: TRBV25-1; clone size: NA; J gene: TRBJ2-3; D gene: NA; CDR3 DNA: TGTGCCAGCAGTGAATACGGTGGGGGCACAGATACGCAGTATTTT; CDR3 protein: CASSEYGGGTDTQYF
V gene: TRBV28; clone size: NA; J gene: TRBJ2-7; D gene: TRBD2; CDR3 DNA: TGTGCCAGCTACCAGGGAGCGGGAGAAGTCTACGAGCAGTACTTC; CDR3 protein: CASYQGAGEVYEQYF
V gene: TRBV6-6; clone size: NA; J gene: TRBJ2-6; D gene: TRBD1; CDR3 DNA: TGTGCCAGCAGTTACGGGACAGGGGCCGGGGCCAACGTCCTGACTTTC; CDR3 protein: CASSYGTGAGANVLTF
V gene: TRBV7-2; clone size: NA; J gene: TRBJ1-1; D gene: NA; CDR3 DNA: TGTGCCAGCAGCTTTTCCAAGACAGCGAACACTGAAGCTTTCTTT; CDR3 protein: CASSFSKTANTEAFF
V gene: TRBV30; clone size: NA; J gene: TRBJ2-3; D gene: TRBD2; CDR3 DNA: TGTGCCTGGAGTTCCGGGACTAGCGGGGTGAATACGCAGTATTTT; CDR3 protein: CAWSSGTSGVNTQYF
V gene: TRBV2; clone size: NA; J gene: TRBJ1-1; D gene: NA; CDR3 DNA: TGTGCCAGCAGGGAAGACAGGACAAGGACTGAAGCTTTCTTT; CDR3 protein: CASREDRTRTEAFF
V gene: TRBV9; clone size: NA; J gene: TRBJ1-3; D gene: NA; CDR3 DNA: TGTGCCAGCGAAGGGGTCGGAAACACCATATATTTT; CDR3 protein: CASEGVGNTIYF
V gene: TRBV3-1/TRBV3-2; clone size: NA; J gene: TRBJ1-6; D gene: NA; CDR3 DNA: TGTGCCAGCAGCCAACGGAGGGGGAATTCACCCCTCCACTTT; CDR3 protein: CASSQRRGNSPLHF
V gene: TRBV20-1; clone size: NA; J gene: TRBJ1-2; D gene: NA; CDR3 DNA: TGCAGTGCTAGTCTCTCCGCTGTAGGTCCCTATGGCTACACCTTC; CDR3 protein: CSASLSAVGPYGYTF
V gene: TRBV29-1; clone size: NA; J gene: TRBJ1-1; D gene: NA; CDR3 DNA: TGCAGCGTTGCCCCTCTTTTGGGGACTGAAGCTTTCTTT; CDR3 protein: CSVAPLLGTEAFF
V gene: TRBV27; clone size: NA; J gene: TRBJ1-5; D gene: NA; CDR3 DNA: TGTGCCAGCAGTTTATCGTTCAGGGGAAATAGCAATCAGCCCCAGCATTTT; CDR3 protein: CASSLSFRGNSNQPQHF
V gene: TRBV6-2/TRBV6-3; clone size: NA; J gene: TRBJ2-3; D gene: NA; CDR3 DNA: TGTGCCAGCAGTTCAACAGGGTATGCTACAGATACGCAGTATTTT; CDR3 protein: CASSSTGYATDTQYF
V gene: TRBV10-1; clone size: NA; J gene: TRBJ1-2; D gene: NA; CDR3 DNA: TGCGCCAGCAGTGCCGGGACCTCCTATGGCTACACCTTC; CDR3 protein: CASSAGTSYGYTF
V gene: TRBV20-1; clone size: NA; J gene: TRBJ1-2; D gene: TRBD1; CDR3 DNA: TGCAGTGCTAGTAGAGTAGGGGACAGGAACGTGAACTATGGCTACACCTTC; CDR3 protein: CSASRVGDRNVNYGYTF
V gene: TRBV28; clone size: NA; J gene: TRBJ1-2; D gene: NA; CDR3 DNA: TGTGCCAGCAGCTCACAGGGAAGCTATGGCTACACCTTC; CDR3 protein: CASSSQGSYGYTF
V gene: TRBV27; clone size: NA; J gene: TRBJ2-7; D gene: NA; CDR3 DNA: TGTGCCAGCAGTTTAAAGGGGGGGACCCTCTCCGAGCAGTACTTC; CDR3 protein: CASSLKGGTLSEQYF
V gene: TRBV14; clone size: NA; J gene: TRBJ1-1; D gene: NA; CDR3 DNA: TGTGCCAGCAGCCAAGGGGGGAGGACTGAAGCTTTCTTT; CDR3 protein: CASSQGGRTEAFF
V gene: TRBV7-2; clone size: NA; J gene: TRBJ2-3; D gene: TRBD2; CDR3 DNA: TGTGCCAGCAGCTTACCGGGACTAGCGGGGGGGCGTACAGATACGCAGTATTTT; CDR3 protein: CASSLPGLAGGRTDTQYF
V gene: TRBV5-1; clone size: NA; J gene: TRBJ2-2; D gene: NA; CDR3 DNA: TGCGCCAGCACAAATCCAGCGAACACCGGGGAGCTGTTTTTT; CDR3 protein: CASTNPANTGELFF
V gene: TRBV12-3/TRBV12-4; clone size: NA; J gene: TRBJ2-3; D gene: NA; CDR3 DNA: TGTGCCAGCAGATCACGAGATACGCAGTATTTT; CDR3 protein: CASRSRDTQYF
V gene: TRBV10-3; clone size: NA; J gene: TRBJ1-2; D gene: TRBD1; CDR3 DNA: TGTGCCATCAGTGAGCTACTCGGACAGGGTGACGGCTACACCTTC; CDR3 protein: CAISELLGQGDGYTF
V gene: TRBV6-2/TRBV6-3; clone size: NA; J gene: TRBJ2-2; D gene: TRBD1; CDR3 DNA: TGTGCCAGCAGTTACTCTGGACAGGGCTACGGCGGGGAGCTGTTTTTT; CDR3 protein: CASSYSGQGYGGELFF
V gene: TRBV5-4; clone size: NA; J gene: TRBJ2-1; D gene: TRBD2; CDR3 DNA: TGTGCCAGCAGCTTAGCGGGGGGGCTGGGCAATGAGCAGTTCTTC; CDR3 protein: CASSLAGGLGNEQFF
V gene: TRBV14; clone size: NA; J gene: TRBJ1-6; D gene: NA; CDR3 DNA: TGTGCCAGCAGCCAACAGGGGCGTAATAATTCACCCCTCCACTTT; CDR3 protein: CASSQQGRNNSPLHF
V gene: TRBV6-1; clone size: NA; J gene: TRBJ2-7; D gene: NA; CDR3 DNA: TGTGCCAGCAGTGAGGCCCCTTGGCCCCCGAACTACGAGCAGTACTTC; CDR3 protein: CASSEAPWPPNYEQYF
V gene: TRBV18; clone size: NA; J gene: TRBJ1-5; D gene: NA; CDR3 DNA: TGTGCCAGCTCACCTTTTGGGGGGAATCAGCCCCAGCATTTT; CDR3 protein: CASSPFGGNQPQHF
V gene: TRBV14; clone size: NA; J gene: TRBJ2-3; D gene: TRBD2; CDR3 DNA: TGTGCCAGCAGCCATCAGCTAGCGGGGGTAACAGATACGCAGTATTTT; CDR3 protein: CASSHQLAGVTDTQYF
V gene: TRBV28; clone size: NA; J gene: TRBJ1-2; D gene: NA; CDR3 DNA: TGTGCCAGCAGTTTGGGGGCCTATGGCTACACCTTC; CDR3 protein: CASSLGAYGYTF
V gene: TRBV5-5; clone size: NA; J gene: TRBJ1-5; D gene: TRBD1; CDR3 DNA: TGTGCCAGCAGCTTGGGGGGGACAGCTAGCAATCAGCCCCAGCATTTT; CDR3 protein: CASSLGGTASNQPQHF
V gene: TRBV5-1; clone size: NA; J gene: TRBJ1-4; D gene: TRBD1; CDR3 DNA: TGCGCCAGCAGCTTGGAGGGAAACAGGGGAGTAGGGGAAAAACTGTTTTTT; CDR3 protein: CASSLEGNRGVGEKLFF
V gene: TRBV2; clone size: NA; J gene: TRBJ2-6; D gene: NA; CDR3 DNA: TGTGCCAGCAGTGAAAGGTCGGGGGCCAACGTCCTGACTTTC; CDR3 protein: CASSERSGANVLTF
V gene: TRBV19; clone size: NA; J gene: TRBJ1-4; D gene: NA; CDR3 DNA: TGTGCCAGTAGTATCGGCGGGGGGGAACTGTTTTTT; CDR3 protein: CASSIGGGELFF